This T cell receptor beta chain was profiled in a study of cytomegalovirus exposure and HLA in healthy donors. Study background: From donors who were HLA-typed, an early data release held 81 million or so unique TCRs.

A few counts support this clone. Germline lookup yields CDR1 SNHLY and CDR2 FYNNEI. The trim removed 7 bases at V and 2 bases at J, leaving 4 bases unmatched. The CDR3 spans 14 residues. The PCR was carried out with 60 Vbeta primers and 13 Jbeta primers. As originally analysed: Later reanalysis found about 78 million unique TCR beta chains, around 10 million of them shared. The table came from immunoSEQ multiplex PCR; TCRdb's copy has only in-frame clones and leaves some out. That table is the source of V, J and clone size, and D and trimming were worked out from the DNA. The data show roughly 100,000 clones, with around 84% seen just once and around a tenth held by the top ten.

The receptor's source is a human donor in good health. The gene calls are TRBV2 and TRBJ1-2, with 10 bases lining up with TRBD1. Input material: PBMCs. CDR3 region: CASTRQGANYGYTF. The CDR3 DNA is TGTGCCAGCACAAGACAGGGGGCGAACTATGGCTACACCTTC.